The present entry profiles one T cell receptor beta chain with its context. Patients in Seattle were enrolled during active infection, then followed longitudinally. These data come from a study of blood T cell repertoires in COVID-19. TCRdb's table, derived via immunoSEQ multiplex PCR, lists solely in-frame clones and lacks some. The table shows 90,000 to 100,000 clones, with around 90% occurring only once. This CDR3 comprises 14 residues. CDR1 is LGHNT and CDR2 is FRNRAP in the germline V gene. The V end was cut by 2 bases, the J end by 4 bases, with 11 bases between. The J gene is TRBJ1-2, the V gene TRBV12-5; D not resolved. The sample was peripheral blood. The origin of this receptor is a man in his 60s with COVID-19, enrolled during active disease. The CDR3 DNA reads TGTGCTAGTGGTTTGACCGGTGACACCTATGGCTACACCTTC. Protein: CASGLTGDTYGYTF.